The rows below give T cell receptor beta chains drawn from one sample of a study of T cells in Graves' hyperthyroidism and ophthalmopathy. TCRdb itself ran the multiplex PCR reads through MiXCR, one entry per CDR3 protein. The sample has 600,000 to 700,000 distinct CDR3 sequences; 45% are singletons. The sample was peripheral blood or thyroid tissue (not recorded which). All receptors derive from an adult man with Graves' disease, either hyperthyroidism or ophthalmopathy (not recorded which). Each CDR3 is given with its conserved first and last residue. D genes are given only for firm matches. Size values are once, few and many counts, or a class for expanded clones, and some rows have none.

TGCAGTGCTAGCCGGGACGGGGGCTCCTACGAGCAGTACTTC,CSASRDGGSYEQYF,TRBJ2-7,.,.,TRBV20-1
TGCAGTGCTGGAGCGGGGGGGCTTCGAGAGACCCAGTACTTC,CSAGAGGLRETQYF,TRBJ2-5,TRBD2,few,TRBV20-1
TGTGCCAGCAGTTACGGGGCAGGAAGACAGCCCCAGCATTTT,CASSYGAGRQPQHF,TRBJ1-5,.,few,TRBV6-6
TGCGCCAGCAGGCCCGTTGGCGGGAGGGCCCTCCCGGGGGAGCTGTTTTTT,CASRPVGGRALPGELFF,TRBJ2-2,TRBD2,few,TRBV5-1
TGCAGTGCTAGAGATGCAGGGATCGAGACCCAGTACTTC,CSARDAGIETQYF,TRBJ2-5,.,few,TRBV20-1
TGTGCCAGCAGTGAGGCCAGGGATCAGCCCCAGCATTTT,CASSEARDQPQHF,TRBJ1-5,.,many,TRBV2
TGCAGTGCTAGGGGAACAGGGGGCGAACGTGTGTACGAGCAGTACTTC,CSARGTGGERVYEQYF,TRBJ2-7,TRBD1,.,TRBV20-1
TGTGCCAGCAGCCAAGGGACTAGCGGGGGTCAGGAGCAGTACTTC,CASSQGTSGGQEQYF,TRBJ2-7,TRBD2,.,TRBV7-6
TGCGCCAGCAGCTTGTCGGGACAGGGAACAGAGACCCAGTACTTC,CASSLSGQGTETQYF,TRBJ2-5,TRBD1,many,TRBV5-1
TGTGCCAGCAGAGATGGTATTTCTGAAGCTTTCTTT,CASRDGISEAFF,TRBJ1-1,.,.,TRBV25-1
TGTGCCATCAGTGAGTCAGGGCTCCGAAACAATCAGCCCCAGCATTTT,CAISESGLRNNQPQHF,TRBJ1-5,.,once,TRBV10-3
TGTGCCAGCAGCCGACAGGGATCGGAAAGAAACACCATATATTTT,CASSRQGSERNTIYF,TRBJ1-3,TRBD1,.,TRBV7-2
TGCAGCGTTGAAAACAGGGGCGGACCCCAATACTATGGCTACACCTTC,CSVENRGGPQYYGYTF,TRBJ1-2,TRBD1,few,TRBV29-1
TGTGCCAGCAGCTTGGGACTAGGGCTAGCGGGGGATGAGACCCAGTACTTC,CASSLGLGLAGDETQYF,TRBJ2-5,TRBD2,.,TRBV7-2
TGTGCCAGCAGCTTAGAGGGGGGAGACTCGCCCCAGCATTTT,CASSLEGGDSPQHF,TRBJ1-5,.,.,TRBV7-2
TGTGCCAGCAGTTTGACCCCGGGACAGGGGAGCAATCAGCCCCAGCATTTT,CASSLTPGQGSNQPQHF,TRBJ1-5,TRBD1,few,TRBV6-5
TGTGCCAGTGATCCTGGCGGGGGGCTTGCCTACGAGCAGTACTTC,CASDPGGGLAYEQYF,TRBJ2-7,TRBD2,.,TRBV7-6